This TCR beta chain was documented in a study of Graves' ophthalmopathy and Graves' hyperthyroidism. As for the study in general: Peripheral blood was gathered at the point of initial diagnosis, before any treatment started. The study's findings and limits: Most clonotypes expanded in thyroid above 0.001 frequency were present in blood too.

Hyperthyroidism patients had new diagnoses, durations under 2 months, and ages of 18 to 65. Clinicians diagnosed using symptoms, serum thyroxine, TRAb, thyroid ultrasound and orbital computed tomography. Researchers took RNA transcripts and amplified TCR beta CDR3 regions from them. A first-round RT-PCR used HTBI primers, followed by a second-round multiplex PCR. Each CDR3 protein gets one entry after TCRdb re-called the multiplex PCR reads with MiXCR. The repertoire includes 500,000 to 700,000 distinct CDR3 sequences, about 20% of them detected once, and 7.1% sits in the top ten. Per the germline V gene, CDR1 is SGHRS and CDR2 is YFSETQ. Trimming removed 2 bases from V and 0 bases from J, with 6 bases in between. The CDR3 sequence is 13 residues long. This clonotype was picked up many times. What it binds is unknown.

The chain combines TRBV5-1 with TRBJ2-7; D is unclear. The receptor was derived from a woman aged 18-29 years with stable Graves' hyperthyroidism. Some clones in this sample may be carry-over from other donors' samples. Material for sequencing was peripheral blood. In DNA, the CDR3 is TGCGCCAGCAGCTTCTACTTCTCCTACGAGCAGTACTTC. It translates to CASSFYFSYEQYF.